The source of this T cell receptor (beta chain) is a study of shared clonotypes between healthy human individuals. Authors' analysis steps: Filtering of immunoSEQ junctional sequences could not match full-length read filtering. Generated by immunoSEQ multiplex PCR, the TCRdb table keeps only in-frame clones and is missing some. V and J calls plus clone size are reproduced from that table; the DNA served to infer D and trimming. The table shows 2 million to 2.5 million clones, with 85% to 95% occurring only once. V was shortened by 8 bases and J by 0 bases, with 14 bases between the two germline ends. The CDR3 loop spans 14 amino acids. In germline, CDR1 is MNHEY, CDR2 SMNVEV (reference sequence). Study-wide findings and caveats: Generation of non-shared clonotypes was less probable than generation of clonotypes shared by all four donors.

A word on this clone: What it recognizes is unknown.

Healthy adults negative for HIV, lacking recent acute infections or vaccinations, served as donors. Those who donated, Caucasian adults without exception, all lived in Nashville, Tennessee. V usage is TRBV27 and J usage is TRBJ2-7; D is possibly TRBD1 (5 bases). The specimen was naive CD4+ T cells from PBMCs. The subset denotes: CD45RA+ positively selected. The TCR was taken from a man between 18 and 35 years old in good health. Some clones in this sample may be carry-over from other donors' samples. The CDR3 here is CASPRARPSYEQYF. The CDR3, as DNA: TGTGCCAGCCCCAGGGCCCGCCCCTCCTACGAGCAGTACTTC.